What follows are 7 T cell receptor beta chains derived from one specimen sequenced in a study of human T cells and chemical hapten exposure. TCRdb re-analysed the RACE reads in MiXCR, keeping a single row per CDR3 protein. Of over 300,000 distinct CDR3 sequences listed, about 5.1% were seen once; the top ten hold 2% to 3%. Time point specified: pre-sensitization, week 0. Treatment in this sample: therapeutic diphenylcyclopropenone sensitization with weekly scalp DPC. The specimen comprised whole blood, sampled in connection with sensitization to the hapten diphenylcyclopropenone (DPC). The receptors here all came from a woman aged 50 to 65 with alopecia areata. Some clones in this sample may be carry-over from other donors' samples.

In its sample, this clonotype was seen many times. V gene TRBV2 combines with J gene TRBJ2-1; 8 bases agree with TRBD2. V gave up 2 bases and J gave up 6 bases; unmatched junction bases: 9. From germline, CDR1 is SNHLY and CDR2 FYNNEI. This CDR3 has 16 amino acids. The DNA of the CDR3 is TGTGCCAGCAGTGAACGGGAGGTAGCGGGGTTCAATGAGCAGTTCTTC. Protein product: CASSEREVAGFNEQFF. Full variable domain (remainder filled in from reference TRBV2 and TRBJ2-1): EPEVTQTPSHQVTQMGQEVILRCVPISNHLYFYWYRQILGQKVEFLVSFYNNEISEKSEIFDDQFSVERPDGSNFTLKIRSTKLEDSAMYFCASSEREVAGFNEQFFGPGTRLTVL.

Ten or more counts support this clonotype. The CDR3, as DNA: TGCGCCAGCAGCTCCGGAATTTCACAAGAGACCCAGTACTTC. It translates to CASSSGISQETQYF. This chain connects TRBV5-1 to TRBJ2-5; D uncertain. There are 14 residues in the CDR3. Germline V gene lookup returns CDR1 SGHRS and CDR2 YFSETQ. Between the trimmed V and J ends, which lost 3 bases and 2 bases, there was a span of 11 bases.

This clonotype turned up a few times. The genes are TRBV9 and TRBJ2-1; no clear D. Germline CDR1 and CDR2: SGDLS and YYNGEE. V was trimmed by 3 bases and J by 9 bases, leaving 1 base between them. The CDR3 loop spans 9 amino acids. The CDR3, as DNA: TGTGCCAGCAGCGCTGAGCAGTTCTTC. This encodes CASSAEQFF.

The genes are TRBV6-5 and TRBJ2-1; 10 nucleotides align to TRBD2. Germline trimming cut 6 bases from V and 5 bases from J; bases unmatched to any gene: 10. This CDR3 spans 16 amino acids. Germline V gene lookup returns CDR1 MNHEY and CDR2 SVGAGI. The CDR3 spells CASRPGDSGRDNEQFF. The CDR3 nucleotides are TGTGCCAGCAGGCCGGGCGACAGCGGGAGGGACAATGAGCAGTTCTTC.

This clonotype was detected many times. The V gene is TRBV6-1, the J gene TRBJ1-5; TRBD1 is a possible D gene (6 bases). Trimming removed 4 bases at V and 6 bases at J, with 19 bases between. The CDR3 is 16 residues long. CDR1 MNHNS and CDR2 SASEGT come from the germline V gene. CDR3 bases: TGTGCCAGCAGTGGGGAACCAGGGGTCGGGAGTCAGCCCCAGCATTTT. This gives the protein CASSGEPGVGSQPQHF.

This clonotype has a handful of counts. The chain links TRBV27 to TRBJ1-5; no clear D gene. The CDR3 totals 13 residues. Trimming pared 2 bases from V and 7 bases from J, leaving 9 bases between. Germline CDR1 MNHEY, CDR2 SMNVEV (reference sequence). The CDR3, as DNA: TGTGCCAGCAGTTTAGCCTGGAAGCAGCCCCAGCATTTT. This sequence encodes CASSLAWKQPQHF.

V and J are TRBV7-9 and TRBJ2-3, with 10 positions matching TRBD2. The germline gives CDR1 SEHNR, CDR2 FQNEAQ (reference sequence). CDR3 size: 17 residues. J lost 5 bases, V lost 4 bases, and 12 bases had no gene match. CDR3 sequence reads: CASSSSRLAGVEDTQYF. CDR3 coding DNA: TGTGCCAGCAGCTCCTCCCGGCTAGCGGGAGTTGAAGATACGCAGTATTTT.